The T cell receptor (beta chain) under discussion was sequenced for a study of identical twins. On this clonotype itself: Its antigen is still unknown.

Each CDR3 protein gets one entry after TCRdb re-called the 5' RACE reads with MiXCR. The table shows roughly 240,000 distinct CDR3 sequences, with 6% to 8.5% occurring only once. Study findings and constraints: Models, which agreed with sharing between unrelated individuals, nonetheless underestimated the out-of-frame TCR alpha sharing seen in monozygotic twins.

The same sample was also studied in work on yellow fever vaccine responses in identical twins.

Sequenced input: CD8+ T cells sorted from blood. The TCR was taken from a woman in her late teens or twenties in good health.

This CDR3 is CASSVDLASPPGKETQYF. Here the CDR3 DNA reads TGTGCCAGCAGCGTAGATCTGGCTAGCCCTCCGGGGAAGGAGACCCAGTACTTC. This sequence joins TRBV9 and TRBJ2-5; a possible D gene is TRBD2 (5 bases). CDR1 SGDLS and CDR2 YYNGEE come from the germline V gene. The CDR3 has 18 amino acids. Trimming left V 0 bases short and J 5 bases short, with 23 bases between. Looking up the rest from reference TRBV9 and TRBJ2-5 gives the full variable domain: DSGVTQTPKHLITATGQRVTLRCSPRSGDLSVYWYQQSLDQGLQFLIQYYNGEERAKGNILERFSAQQFPDLHSELNLSSLELGDSALYFCASSVDLASPPGKETQYFGPGTRLLVL.